The 16 T cell receptor beta chains given below trace back to one sample, sequenced in a study of PD-1 blockade in classical Hodgkin lymphoma. Following autologous stem cell transplantation, relapse occurred in every patient, and exposure to brentuximab vedotin varied. Method: immunoSEQ multiplex PCR; TCRdb's copy keeps in-frame clones and lacks some. The sample lists tens of thousands of clones; over 60% were seen once. The specimen was peripheral blood mononuclear cells (PBMCs), collected before the second cycle of nivolumab. The receptors originated from a human donor with classical Hodgkin lymphoma.

The gene calls are TRBV7-2 and TRBJ2-5; D might be TRBD2 (5 bases). Trimming took 7 bases from V and 4 from J, leaving 19 bases between them. The CDR3 sequence is 15 residues long. The germline V gene has CDR1 SGHTA and CDR2 FQGNSA. CDR3 in amino acids: CASKRGSLGLETQYF. CDR3 DNA sequence: TGTGCCAGCAAGAGAGGGAGTCTAGGGTTAGAGACCCAGTACTTC.

This rearrangement joins TRBV10-3 to TRBJ2-1, with D possibly being TRBD2 (5 bases). V was pared by 5 bases and J by 8 bases, with 10 bases between. The CDR3 is 12 residues long. From germline, CDR1 is ENHRY and CDR2 SYGVKD. The CDR3 DNA follows: TGTGCCATCAGTTTGACTACCCATGAGCAGTTCTTC. Protein product: CAISLTTHEQFF.

This chain joins TRBV19 and TRBJ2-3; D remains ambiguous. This CDR3 is 11 amino acids long. Trimming cost V 5 bases and J 4 bases, with 4 bases left between them. The germline gives CDR1 LNHDA, CDR2 SQIVND (reference sequence). The DNA of the CDR3 is TGTGCCAGTAGTCGGGCAGATACGCAGTATTTT. Translating gives CASSRADTQYF.

This clone was seen only a few times. This chain links TRBV27 with TRBJ2-3; 10 bases line up with TRBD1. V was pared by 3 bases and J by 1 base, with 4 bases of the junction left unmatched. Germline values: CDR1 MNHEY, CDR2 SMNVEV (reference sequence). This CDR3 has 16 amino acids. The CDR3 nucleotides are TGTGCCAGCAGTTTCCCCGGGACAGGGGGCACAGATACGCAGTATTTT. It encodes CASSFPGTGGTDTQYF.

The chain joins TRBV11-2 to TRBJ2-7; maybe TRBD2 (6 bases). The germline CDR1 and CDR2 sequences are SGHAT and FQNNGV. CDR3 length: 14 residues. Trimming cost V 5 bases and J 3 bases, with 14 bases left between them. DNA for the CDR3: TGTGCCAGCAGCATAACCGGGACTGACTACGAGCAGTACTTC. Protein product: CASSITGTDYEQYF.

This chain uses TRBV28 with TRBJ1-3; D is ambiguous. Germline values: CDR1 MDHEN, CDR2 SYDVKM. The CDR3 loop spans 12 amino acids. Trimming removed 2 bases from V and 3 bases from J, with 2 bases in between. CDR3 bases: TGTGCCAGCAGTTTAAGTGGAAACACCATATATTTT. This gives the protein CASSLSGNTIYF. The full variable domain, completed using reference TRBV28 and TRBJ1-3, is DVKVTQSSRYLVKRTGEKVFLECVQDMDHENMFWYRQDPGLGLRLIYFSYDVKMKEKGDIPEGYSVSREKKERFSLILESASTNQTSMYLCASSLSGNTIYFGEGSWLTVV.

V usage is TRBV6-6 and J usage is TRBJ2-2, with 7 bases that match TRBD2. The trim removed 2 bases at V and 4 bases at J, leaving 7 bases unmatched. The CDR3 sequence is 16 residues long. Germline lookup yields CDR1 MNHNY and CDR2 SVGAGI (reference sequence). The CDR3 protein is CASSYALVAGTGELFF. The DNA of the CDR3 is TGTGCCAGCAGTTACGCTTTAGTAGCGGGCACCGGGGAGCTGTTTTTT.

The chain is built from TRBV5-1 and TRBJ2-5; 9 positions agree with TRBD1. Germline V lookup: CDR1 SGHRS, CDR2 YFSETQ. The V and J ends lost 3 bases and 5 bases, in that order; junction bases with no gene match: 5. This CDR3 spans 14 amino acids. DNA for the CDR3: TGCGCCAGCAGCTCCACAGGGGGCAGGGAGACCCAGTACTTC. It translates to CASSSTGGRETQYF. The variable domain in full, with the rest retrieved from reference TRBV5-1 and TRBJ2-5, is KAGVTQTPRYLIKTRGQQVTLSCSPISGHRSVSWYQQTPGQGLQFLFEYFSETQRNKGNFPGRFSGRQFSNSRSEMNVSTLELGDSALYLCASSSTGGRETQYFGPGTRLLVL.

This clone was seen once. The rearrangement links TRBV10-3 to TRBJ2-1; TRBD2 aligns across 11 bases. The CDR3 length is 15 residues. Unmatched junction bases numbered 8, after V lost 4 bases and J lost 9 bases. Germline CDR1 ENHRY, CDR2 SYGVKD. CDR3 in DNA: TGTGCCATCAGTGCACTGACTAGCGGGATAGGTGAGCAGTTCTTC. Its protein is CAISALTSGIGEQFF.

The J gene is TRBJ2-7, the V gene TRBV28; 15 nucleotides agree with TRBD2. J lost 7 bases, V lost 7 bases, and 14 bases had no gene match. Per the germline V gene, CDR1 is MDHEN and CDR2 is SYDVKM. The CDR3 length is 17 residues. CDR3 loop: CASNYNLGLAGGSEQYF. CDR3 bases: TGTGCCAGCAACTACAATCTGGGACTAGCGGGAGGAAGTGAGCAGTACTTC.

This clone occurred a few times. An end of the junction does not agree with germline; a read error may underlie this. The chain employs TRBV6-5 and TRBJ1-1; 9 nucleotides align to TRBD1. CDR1 is MNHEY, CDR2 SVGAGI, per germline. This CDR3 contains 15 residues. The CDR3 nucleotides are TGTGCCAGCAGATACTCCGGGACAGGGATAGCTGAAGCTTTCTTT. It is translated as CASRYSGTGIAEAFF.

This clone appeared a few times. The genes are TRBV5-1 and TRBJ2-1, with D perhaps matching TRBD1 (6 bases). Germline V gene sequence: CDR1 SGHRS, CDR2 YFSETQ. The CDR3 is made up of 15 amino acids. Trimming stripped 3 bases from V and 0 bases from J, with 10 bases between. This chain's CDR3 is CASSSLQGSYNEQFF. The CDR3 nucleotides are TGCGCCAGCAGCTCCTTACAGGGCTCCTACAATGAGCAGTTCTTC.

V and J are TRBV10-3 and TRBJ2-2; D remains ambiguous. The CDR3 loop spans 12 amino acids. Germline assignment: CDR1 ENHRY and CDR2 SYGVKD. V shed 6 bases and J shed 6 bases, with 8 bases lying between them. The CDR3 protein is CAIRNSAGELFF. CDR3 in DNA: TGTGCCATCAGAAATTCTGCCGGGGAGCTGTTTTTT.

This clone was seen only once. CDR3 sequence: CASRRTGSSYEQYF. The CDR3 DNA sequence: TGTGCCAGCAGGCGGACAGGGAGCTCCTACGAGCAGTACTTC. The chain recombines TRBV2 with TRBJ2-7, with 8 bases fitting TRBD1. This CDR3 contains 14 residues. Germline V gene data show CDR1 as SNHLY and CDR2 as FYNNEI. With V trimmed by 6 bases and J by 0 bases, 4 bases remained unmatched.

The V and J genes are TRBV6-5 and TRBJ2-7; the match to TRBD2 covers 7 bases. V shed 2 bases, J shed 6 bases, and the junction held 10 bases outside the gene matches. Per the germline V gene, CDR1 is MNHEY and CDR2 is SVGAGI. This CDR3 is 15 amino acids long. The CDR3 protein is CASSYLGRELGEQYF. CDR3 sequence (DNA): TGTGCCAGCAGTTACCTCGGGCGGGAGCTGGGCGAGCAGTACTTC.

This clone was counted once. V gene TRBV11-2 combines with J gene TRBJ2-5; a weak D match, TRBD2 (5 bases). CDR1 SGHAT and CDR2 FQNNGV come from the germline V gene. The CDR3 has 15 residues. V dropped 2 bases and J dropped 4 bases, with 14 bases sitting between them. This CDR3 reads CASSLSGGLGETQYF. The CDR3 nucleotides read TGTGCCAGCAGCTTAAGTGGCGGGCTGGGAGAGACCCAGTACTTC.